These 23 T cell receptor beta chains were all obtained from the same sample, sequenced in a study of spatial heterogeneity in lung cancer. TCRdb processed the 5' RACE reads anew with MiXCR; each CDR3 protein has one entry. This sample has roughly 70,000 distinct CDR3 sequences, with 8% to 9.5% found just once. The time point here: blood at routine non-recurrence follow-up after resection. The sample here was PBMCs, taken at follow-up. The receptors were gathered from a female donor with early-stage non-small cell lung cancer.

This clonotype was detected a few times. The J gene is TRBJ2-3, the V gene TRBV5-1; 9 positions agree with TRBD2. This CDR3 spans 17 amino acids. Germline V gives CDR1 SGHRS, CDR2 YFSETQ. Trimming at V came to 1 base and at J to 0 bases, leaving 6 bases not matched to a gene. The CDR3 DNA is TGCGCCAGCAGCTTGAGATCTAGCGGGACTAGCACAGATACGCAGTATTTT. Its translation: CASSLRSSGTSTDTQYF.

The chain carries TRBV6-5 and TRBJ2-1; 11 bases fit TRBD2. CDR1 MNHEY and CDR2 SVGAGI come from the germline V gene. The CDR3 has 17 amino acids. The J segment lost 1 base and the V segment lost 2 bases, leaving 4 bases of the junction unmatched. The CDR3 DNA reads TGTGCCAGCAGTTACCGTCGACTAGCGGGATCCTACAATGAGCAGTTCTTC. Translation: CASSYRRLAGSYNEQFF.

This clonotype was seen many times. The CDR3 coding sequence is TGCGCCAGCATGGGATCCAGGGGGATCACAGATACGCAGTATTTT. Translation: CASMGSRGITDTQYF. The J gene is TRBJ2-3, the V gene TRBV10-1; 7 nucleotides line up with TRBD1. The V and J ends lost 7 bases and 2 bases, in that order; junction bases with no gene match: 9. CDR3 length: 15 amino acids. Germline V gives CDR1 WNHNN, CDR2 SYGVQD (reference sequence).

In its sample, this clonotype was seen many times. The chain uses TRBV11-3 and TRBJ2-1, with TRBD2 as a possible D gene (5 bases). Germline values: CDR1 SGHNT, CDR2 YENEEA. Trimming removed 2 bases at V and 5 bases at J, with 13 bases between. This CDR3 is 15 amino acids long. The CDR3 is CASSLSGSHHNEQFF. The CDR3, as DNA: TGTGCCAGCAGCTTATCGGGGAGTCACCACAATGAGCAGTTCTTC.

This clonotype appeared many times. The chain has TRBV7-2 and TRBJ1-5; no definite D call. Germline CDR1 is SGHTA and CDR2 is FQGNSA. There are 14 residues in the CDR3. V was shortened by 1 base and J by 5 bases, with 9 bases between the two germline ends. The CDR3, as DNA: TGTGCCAGCAGCTTAGTGGGCGGGGATCAGCCCCAGCATTTT. Residues: CASSLVGGDQPQHF.

V and J are TRBV2 and TRBJ2-7; no reliable D call. The CDR3 spans 12 residues. Per germline, CDR1 SNHLY and CDR2 FYNNEI. The V end lost 6 bases, the J end lost 4 bases, and 10 bases lay between the germline ends. In DNA form, the CDR3 reads TGTGCCAGCAGGTCGGACGGGTACGAGCAGTACTTC. This sequence encodes CASRSDGYEQYF. Based on the CDR3 plus reference TRBV2 and TRBJ2-7, the full variable domain is EPEVTQTPSHQVTQMGQEVILRCVPISNHLYFYWYRQILGQKVEFLVSFYNNEISEKSEIFDDQFSVERPDGSNFTLKIRSTKLEDSAMYFCASRSDGYEQYFGPGTRLTVT.

This clonotype was picked up a small number of times. The V and J genes are TRBV4-1 and TRBJ1-5; D is uncertain. CDR3 size: 13 residues. Germline V CDR1 and CDR2: MGHRA, YSYEKL. The germline V and J ends were trimmed by 2 bases and 5 bases, with 7 bases remaining between them. CDR3 loop: CASSQLFDQPQHF. CDR3 nucleotides: TGCGCCAGCAGCCAACTATTCGATCAGCCCCAGCATTTT.

This clonotype appeared a few times. V usage is TRBV20-1 and J usage is TRBJ2-1, with TRBD2 identical over 8 bases. CDR3 length: 15 amino acids. CDR1 and CDR2 (germline): DFQATT, SNEGSKA (reference sequence). Germline trimming cut 6 bases from V and 8 bases from J; bases unmatched to any gene: 15. This chain's CDR3 is CSAPRARGERDEQFF. For the CDR3, the DNA is TGCAGTGCCCCGAGGGCGCGGGGGGAAAGGGATGAGCAGTTCTTC.

In this sample, this clonotype turned up many times. The chain recombines TRBV11-1 with TRBJ1-1; 9 bases agree with TRBD1. This CDR3 has 16 amino acids. Per the germline V gene, CDR1 is SGHAT and CDR2 is FQDESV (reference sequence). V lost 3 bases, J lost 5 bases, and 10 bases stayed unmatched. CDR3 loop: CASSLGSGTGKTEAFF. CDR3 nucleotide sequence: TGTGCCAGCAGCTTGGGATCCGGGACAGGGAAAACTGAAGCTTTCTTT.

This clonotype has at least ten counts. The V gene is TRBV7-9, the J gene TRBJ2-1; possible D gene TRBD2, 6 bases. Germline V gives CDR1 SEHNR, CDR2 FQNEAQ (reference sequence). The CDR3 totals 10 residues. Trimming pared 10 bases from V and 15 bases from J, leaving 16 bases between. This CDR3 is CAIGRDSPFF. For the CDR3, the DNA is TGTGCCATCGGTCGGGACTCCCCGTTCTTC.

This clonotype was detected a few times. This sequence joins TRBV5-1 and TRBJ2-3; perhaps D is TRBD1 or TRBD2 (5 bases each). CDR1 is SGHRS and CDR2 is YFSETQ in the germline V gene. V was shortened by 5 bases and J by 5 bases, with 24 bases between the two germline ends. The CDR3 loop spans 17 amino acids. The CDR3 DNA follows: TGCGCCAGCAGTCAACAATCACTTTTTGGGGGAAGAGATACGCAGTATTTT. This translates into CASSQQSLFGGRDTQYF.

This clonotype was detected many times. The chain links TRBV29-1 to TRBJ2-6; TRBD1 agrees at 12 bases. Germline CDR1 SQVTM, CDR2 ANQGSEA. This CDR3 has 16 amino acids. The ends lost 4 bases at V and 3 bases at J; junction bases unmatched: 4. The CDR3 is CSVGDRGLSGANVLTF. DNA of the CDR3: TGCAGCGTTGGGGACAGGGGGCTTAGTGGGGCCAACGTCCTGACTTTC.

This clonotype was found many times. The CDR3 sequence is CASSLGGIGNEQFF. CDR3 in DNA: TGTGCCAGCAGCTTAGGGGGCATCGGCAATGAGCAGTTCTTC. The chain is built from TRBV7-9 and TRBJ2-1, with TRBD1 as a possible D gene (5 bases). This CDR3 has 14 residues. Trimming took 1 base from V and 6 from J, leaving 10 bases between them. Per germline, CDR1 SEHNR and CDR2 FQNEAQ (reference sequence).

There are many counts of this clonotype. The V call is TRBV7-9, the J call TRBJ2-1; weak D call: TRBD1 (5 bases). The CDR3 length is 14 residues. V lost 3 bases, J lost 8 bases, and 14 bases lay in between. Germline V gives CDR1 SEHNR, CDR2 FQNEAQ (reference sequence). In DNA, the CDR3 is TGTGCCAGCAGCTTTGGACAATCCAAGTATGAGCAGTTCTTC. It specifies CASSFGQSKYEQFF. The full variable domain, in which reference TRBV7-9 and TRBJ2-1 provide the parts outside the CDR3, is DTGVSQNPRHKITKRGQNVTFRCDPISEHNRLYWYRQTLGQGPEFLTYFQNEAQLEKSRLLSDRFSAERPKGSFSTLEIQRTEQGDSAMYLCASSFGQSKYEQFFGPGTRLTVL.

At least ten counts were recorded for this clonotype. The chain combines TRBV12-3 or TRBV12-4 with TRBJ1-1, with D hard to call. This CDR3 spans 14 amino acids. Trimming removed 3 bases from V and 0 bases from J, with 8 bases in between. As DNA, the CDR3 is TGTGCCAGCAGTTTGACCGAACTGAACACTGAAGCTTTCTTT. Translation gives CASSLTELNTEAFF.

This clonotype was counted ten times or more. The chain has TRBV10-3 and TRBJ1-5; possibly TRBD1 for D (6 bases). The CDR3 has 15 amino acids. V was cut by 4 bases and J by 4 bases, with 14 bases left in between. The germline gives CDR1 ENHRY, CDR2 SYGVKD. The CDR3 loop is CAISASGGENQPQHF. The CDR3 nucleotides read TGTGCCATCAGTGCATCCGGGGGCGAAAATCAGCCCCAGCATTTT.

This clonotype came up many times. This chain links TRBV14 with TRBJ2-7; 13 nucleotides agree with TRBD2. CDR3 length equals 16 residues. Per the germline V gene, CDR1 is SGHDN and CDR2 is FVKESK. J lost 7 bases, V lost 2 bases, and 8 bases had no gene match. The CDR3, as DNA: TGTGCCAGCAGCCAACTCGGACTAGCGGGAGCCGGGGAGCAGTACTTC. Translated, it gives CASSQLGLAGAGEQYF. The complete variable domain, with remaining parts taken from reference TRBV14 and TRBJ2-7, reads EAGVTQFPSHSVIEKGQTVTLRCDPISGHDNLYWYRRVMGKEIKFLLHFVKESKQDESGMPNNRFLAERTGGTYSTLKVQPAELEDSGVYFCASSQLGLAGAGEQYFGPGTRLTVT.

This clonotype was seen at least ten times. The chain recombines TRBV12-3 or TRBV12-4 with TRBJ2-1; 10 nucleotides agree with TRBD1. There are 14 residues in the CDR3. Unmatched junction bases numbered 2, after V lost 5 bases and J lost 4 bases. CDR3 sequence reads: CASSRQGAYNEQFF. The CDR3 coding sequence is TGTGCCAGCAGTCGACAGGGGGCGTACAATGAGCAGTTCTTC.

This clonotype was counted ten times or more. The chain uses TRBV3-1 and TRBJ2-1, with TRBD2 identical over 9 bases. In germline, CDR1 is LGHDT, CDR2 YNNKEL (reference sequence). V gave up 0 bases and J gave up 2 bases; unmatched junction bases: 5. The CDR3 length is 17 residues. The CDR3 loop is CASSQEVGGGAYNEQFF. CDR3 DNA: TGTGCCAGCAGCCAAGAAGTCGGCGGGGGGGCCTACAATGAGCAGTTCTTC.

This clonotype was seen repeatedly, ten times or more. V usage is TRBV9 and J usage is TRBJ2-1; D call uncertain. The germline V and J ends were trimmed by 4 bases and 6 bases, with 8 bases remaining between them. The germline V gene encodes CDR1 SGDLS and CDR2 YYNGEE. This CDR3 is 12 amino acids long. The DNA of the CDR3 is TGTGCCAGCAGCCTGACTCTCAATGAGCAGTTCTTC. Amino acid sequence: CASSLTLNEQFF.

This CDR3 reads CASSSLDSYNEQFF. The CDR3, as DNA: TGTGCCAGCAGCTCACTCGACAGCTACAATGAGCAGTTCTTC. The chain has TRBV5-4 and TRBJ2-1, with D possibly matching TRBD1 (5 bases). Germline CDR1 SGHNT, CDR2 YYREEE (reference sequence). Deletions cut 3 bases from V and 3 bases from J, with 10 bases between. The CDR3 totals 14 residues.

This chain links TRBV20-1 with TRBJ2-1; 9 bases line up with TRBD2. CDR1 is DFQATT and CDR2 is SNEGSKA in the germline V gene (reference sequence). The CDR3 is 15 residues long. The ends lost 6 bases at V and 4 bases at J; junction bases unmatched: 10. This CDR3 reads CSANPTSGAYNEQFF. The CDR3 region has the DNA TGCAGTGCCAACCCGACTAGCGGAGCATACAATGAGCAGTTCTTC.

This chain uses TRBV5-1 with TRBJ2-2; 9 positions agree with TRBD2. J lost 1 base, V lost 2 bases, and 0 bases had no gene match. Looked up from germline, CDR1 is SGHRS and CDR2 is YFSETQ. This CDR3 is 15 amino acids long. CDR3 in DNA: TGCGCCAGCAGCTTACTAGCGGGGAACACCGGGGAGCTGTTTTTT. Protein product: CASSLLAGNTGELFF.